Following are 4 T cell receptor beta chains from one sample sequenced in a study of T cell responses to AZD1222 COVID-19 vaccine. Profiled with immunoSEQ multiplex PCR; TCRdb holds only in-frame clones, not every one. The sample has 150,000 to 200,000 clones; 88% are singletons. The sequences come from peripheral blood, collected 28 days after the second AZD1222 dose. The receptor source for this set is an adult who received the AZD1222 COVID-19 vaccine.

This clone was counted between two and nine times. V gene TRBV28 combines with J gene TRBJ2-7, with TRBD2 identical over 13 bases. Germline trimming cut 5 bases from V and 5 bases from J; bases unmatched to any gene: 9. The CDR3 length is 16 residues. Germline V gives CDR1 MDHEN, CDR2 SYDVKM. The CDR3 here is CASSLITSGRAHEQYF. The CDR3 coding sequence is TGTGCCAGCAGTCTGATAACTAGCGGGAGGGCCCACGAGCAGTACTTC.

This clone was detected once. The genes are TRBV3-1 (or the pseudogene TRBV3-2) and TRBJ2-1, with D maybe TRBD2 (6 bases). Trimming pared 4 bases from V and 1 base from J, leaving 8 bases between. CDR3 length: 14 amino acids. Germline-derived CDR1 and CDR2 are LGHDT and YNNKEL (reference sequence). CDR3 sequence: CASSLRGSYNEQFF. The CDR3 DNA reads TGTGCCAGCAGCCTTCGGGGGTCCTACAATGAGCAGTTCTTC.

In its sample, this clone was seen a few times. As DNA, the CDR3 is TGTGCCACCAGTGATTGGGCGGGAGGAAACTACAATGAGCAGTTCTTC. Translating gives CATSDWAGGNYNEQFF. This chain uses TRBV24-1 with TRBJ2-1, with 8 nucleotides matching TRBD2. Germline CDR1 KGHDR, CDR2 SFDVKD. The CDR3 extends over 16 amino acids. V was clipped by 2 bases and J by 3 bases; unmatched bases: 5.

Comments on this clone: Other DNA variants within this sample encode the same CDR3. CDR3: CASSLGNTGELFF. The DNA of the CDR3 is TGCGCCAGCAGCTTGGGAAACACCGGGGAGCTGTTTTTT. This chain uses TRBV5-1 with TRBJ2-2; no reliable D call. The length of the CDR3 is 13 residues. V lost 0 bases, J lost 2 bases, and 2 bases lay in between. Germline V CDR1 and CDR2: SGHRS, YFSETQ.